The present T cell receptor beta chain was sequenced within a study of OX40 agonist ivuxolimab in advanced cancers. Context from the whole study: Ivuxolimab, which targeted the costimulatory receptor OX40 (CD134), was an agonistic, fully human IgG2 monoclonal antibody. Patients were allowed to have had prior anti-PD-1, anti-PD-L1 or anti-CTLA-4 therapy, and approximately 40% of the dose-escalation patients had been treated with checkpoint inhibitors. A male proportion of roughly 80% and a mean age of roughly 55 years, ranging from about 23 to 79, were recorded for the dose-escalation cohort. Intravenous ivuxolimab was administered to patients every 2 weeks at six dose levels: 0.01, 0.1, 0.3, 1.5, 3 and 10 mg/kg. Partial responses were achieved by three dose-escalation patients, of whom one had hepatocellular carcinoma and two had cutaneous melanoma. Of the approximately 54 patients in dose escalation, some 20 had hepatocellular carcinoma, roughly 15 had melanoma, 9 had renal cell carcinoma and 9 had head and neck cancer. The purpose of peripheral TCRbeta sequencing was to test whether ivuxolimab changed TCR sequence diversity and led to clonal T-cell expansion. The paper reports the monotherapy dose-escalation portion (N of about 50 patients) of the phase I ivuxolimab trial. The paper as a whole reports these results and caveats: In the 0.1-3.0 mg/kg groups, partial responders had among the lowest normalized peripheral clonal expansion, particularly in CD8+ T cells. At doses of 0.1 to 3.0 mg/kg, clonal expansion of both CD4+ and CD8+ blood T cells was observed from baseline to week 6. After ivuxolimab, CD8+ T cells had more expanded clones than CD4+ T cells on average. The antigen specificity of the peripheral T cells that underwent clonal expansion was not determined. Low levels of normalized T-cell clonal expansion were also seen in some patients who did not respond.

For sequencing of the TCRbeta CDR3 region, genomic DNA was extracted from the sorted cells. The immunoSEQ Assay was used for sequencing of TCRbeta CDR3 regions. Here the immuneACCESS table is served through TCRdb, limited to in-frame sequences with V and J called. Missing clones are a known gap in these copies; in checked studies unresolved V genes cover under half, and the rest lacks a known reason. The sample table holds about 60,000 clones, of which approximately 88% were seen once. Jointly, the top ten make up approximately 2.8% of the sample. As to this clone: Its recognized antigen is unknown. No much larger clonotype is one base removed from it; base qualities were not supplied.

Patients with autoimmune disease history or receiving systemic immunosuppression were excluded from the trial. In every dose cohort, peripheral blood was drawn for TCR sequencing at baseline, cycle 4 day 1, and cycle 7 day 1. The samples were drawn from a first-in-human, open-label, multicenter phase I dose-escalation trial of ivuxolimab. Adults with locally advanced or metastatic melanoma, renal cell carcinoma, hepatocellular carcinoma or head and neck squamous cell carcinoma were enrolled in the trial. Before TCR sequencing, CD4+ and CD8+ T cells were separately sorted from peripheral blood. The CDR3, cysteine through phenylalanine, is 14 amino acids long. Kept here is only the CDR3 DNA, which spans 42 bases and is read in frame from base 1. V is clipped by 0 bases and J by 6 bases, and the sequence between their germline boundaries is 10 bases long. From the germline V gene, CDR1 is MGHRA and CDR2 is YSYEKL.

This TCR came from an adult with an advanced solid tumor such as melanoma, head and neck, liver or kidney cancer. Sequenced here: CD4+ or CD8+ T cells sorted from blood, sampled in a trial of the OX40 agonist ivuxolimab. The chain couples TRBV4-1 to TRBJ2-3, with TRBD2 tentatively as D gene (5 bases match). The sequenced DNA is TGCGCCAGCAGCCAAGACCACCGGGGTGATACGCAGTATTTT. It translates as CASSQDHRGDTQYF.